One and the same sample provided the 22 T cell receptor beta chains below, sequenced in a study of blood T cell repertoires in COVID-19. Profiling relied on immunoSEQ multiplex PCR, and the TCRdb table lists in-frame clones only, not all of them. The table has around 160,000 clones, 90% to 95% seen once; the top ten hold roughly 2%. The material sequenced was peripheral blood. Every receptor here comes from an older woman with COVID-19, enrolled during active disease.

This clone came up once. This chain uses TRBV10-2 with TRBJ1-5; D perhaps matches TRBD1 (5 bases). The CDR3 runs to 16 residues. Germline lookup yields CDR1 WSHSY and CDR2 SAAADI. Trimming removed 2 bases at V and 3 bases at J, with 14 bases between. CDR3 nucleotide sequence: TGCGCCAGCAGTGAGAGGGGATCAATGTACAATCAGCCCCAGCATTTT. This encodes CASSERGSMYNQPQHF.

The chain carries TRBV4-3 and TRBJ1-2, with 7 bases aligning to TRBD1. CDR1 and CDR2 from the germline V gene are LGHNA and YSLEER. Trimming took 0 bases from V and 4 from J; bases not matched to a gene: 8. This CDR3 is built from 16 residues. CDR3 sequence reads: CASSQDSRDSIYGYTF. The DNA for the CDR3 is TGCGCCAGCAGCCAAGATTCGAGGGACAGCATCTATGGCTACACCTTC.

This chain links TRBV2 with TRBJ1-2; no definite D call. Germline V gives CDR1 SNHLY, CDR2 FYNNEI. V lost 8 bases to trimming and J lost 5 bases, with 21 bases between them. This CDR3 region has 15 residues. The CDR3 sequence is CASALDRGAPYGYTF. The DNA for the CDR3 is TGTGCCAGCGCCCTGGATCGGGGAGCTCCGTATGGCTACACCTTC.

The gene calls are TRBV7-2 and TRBJ1-5; D gene unclear. V lost 1 base to trimming and J lost 7 bases, with 14 bases between them. CDR3 length: 15 residues. Germline lookup yields CDR1 SGHTA and CDR2 FQGNSA. CDR3 sequence reads: CASSLVRPVPQPQHF. The CDR3 nucleotides are TGTGCCAGCAGCTTAGTACGCCCAGTCCCCCAGCCCCAGCATTTT.

V gene TRBV7-9 combines with J gene TRBJ2-5, with 8 bases aligning to TRBD1. Germline-derived CDR1 and CDR2 are SEHNR and FQNEAQ (reference sequence). V lost 5 bases to trimming and J lost 1 base; unmatched junction nucleotides: 9. The CDR3 length is 16 residues. CDR3 in amino acids: CASSAGTGKAQETQYF. CDR3 bases: TGTGCCAGCAGCGCAGGGACAGGAAAGGCCCAAGAGACCCAGTACTTC.

The rearrangement links TRBV11-2 to TRBJ2-2; D possibly corresponds to TRBD2 (6 bases). The CDR3 contains 17 residues. V was cut by 0 bases and J by 2 bases, with 13 bases left in between. The V gene's germline CDR1 is SGHAT and CDR2 FQNNGV. The CDR3 region has the DNA TGTGCCAGCAGCTTAGATGGCTGGGGGGTTAACACCGGGGAGCTGTTTTTT. Its translation is CASSLDGWGVNTGELFF.

The rearrangement uses TRBV6-4 and TRBJ2-1, with TRBD2 as a possible D gene (5 bases). V was shortened by 2 bases and J by 6 bases, with 11 bases between the two germline ends. Germline V CDR1 and CDR2: MRHNA, SNTAGT. This CDR3 region has 14 residues. CDR3 nucleotides: TGTGCCAGCAGTGACCGGGCTAGCCGCAATGAGCAGTTCTTC. Translating gives CASSDRASRNEQFF.

This chain links TRBV9 with TRBJ2-7; 7 nucleotides line up with TRBD2. Germline V gene data show CDR1 as SGDLS and CDR2 as YYNGEE. V was clipped by 4 bases and J by 6 bases; unmatched bases: 13. This CDR3 comprises 15 residues. The CDR3 bases are TGTGCCAGCAGCCCAATCCGGGGGGAGGCGGGCGAGCAGTACTTC. Its translation is CASSPIRGEAGEQYF. Based on the CDR3 plus reference TRBV9 and TRBJ2-7, the full variable domain is DSGVTQTPKHLITATGQRVTLRCSPRSGDLSVYWYQQSLDQGLQFLIQYYNGEERAKGNILERFSAQQFPDLHSELNLSSLELGDSALYFCASSPIRGEAGEQYFGPGTRLTVT.

In this sample, this clone turned up once. CDR3 DNA: TGTGCCAGCAGCCGGCGGGGGGGAAAAAACATTCAGTACTTC. The encoded protein is CASSRRGGKNIQYF. The rearrangement joins TRBV14 to TRBJ2-4; 9 nucleotides align to TRBD2. Unmatched junction bases numbered 2, after V lost 4 bases and J lost 4 bases. CDR3 size: 14 residues. Germline-derived CDR1 and CDR2 are SGHDN and FVKESK.

The genes are TRBV29-1 and TRBJ2-5, with TRBD1 matching 7 bases. J gave up 4 bases and V 5 bases, and 7 bases lay outside the gene matches. CDR1 is SQVTM and CDR2 is ANQGSEA in the germline V gene. CDR3 size: 13 residues. The CDR3 reads CSVQRQGRETQYF. For the CDR3, the DNA is TGCAGCGTTCAACGACAGGGCAGAGAGACCCAGTACTTC.

The chain combines TRBV18 with TRBJ2-2; unclear D gene. Germline V CDR1 and CDR2: KGHSH, LQKENI. The CDR3 totals 20 residues. The V and J ends lost 0 bases and 1 base respectively, with 21 bases between them. This CDR3 is CASSPPGADSQYLNTGELFF. In nucleotides, the CDR3 is TGTGCCAGCTCACCACCAGGAGCCGACTCCCAATATTTGAACACCGGGGAGCTGTTTTTT. The full variable domain, in which reference TRBV18 and TRBJ2-2 provide the parts outside the CDR3, is NAGVMQNPRHLVRRRGQEARLRCSPMKGHSHVYWYRQLPEEGLKFMVYLQKENIIDESGMPKERFSAEFPKEGPSILRIQQVVRGDSAAYFCASSPPGADSQYLNTGELFFGEGSRLTVL.

This clone appeared once. The gene calls are TRBV7-2 and TRBJ1-3; a possible D gene is TRBD1 (5 bases). V dropped 3 bases and J dropped 2 bases, with 8 bases sitting between them. Germline assignment: CDR1 SGHTA and CDR2 FQGNSA. The CDR3 spans 14 residues. CDR3 sequence: CASSFQGTGNTIYF. The CDR3 region has the DNA TGTGCCAGCAGCTTCCAGGGAACTGGAAACACCATATATTTT.

V is TRBV7-6 and J is TRBJ2-2, with 7 nucleotides matching TRBD1. V lost 5 bases to trimming and J lost 5 bases; unmatched junction nucleotides: 11. The CDR3 totals 16 residues. Germline CDR1 reads SGHVS; CDR2 reads FNYEAQ. CDR3: CASSLYRTGETGELFF. The CDR3 bases are TGTGCCAGCAGCCTCTATCGAACAGGGGAGACCGGGGAGCTGTTTTTT.

In DNA, the CDR3 is TGTGCCAGCAGTCAGGGGGCAGAACAGCCCCAGCATTTT. Its translation is CASSQGAEQPQHF. The chain links TRBV6-4 to TRBJ1-5, with TRBD1 identical over 8 bases. The V segment lost 5 bases and the J segment 7 bases; nucleotides outside the gene matches: 4. CDR1 and CDR2 from the germline V gene are MRHNA and SNTAGT. The CDR3 is 13 amino acids.

A single count supports this clone. This chain connects TRBV12-3 or TRBV12-4 to TRBJ1-1; no clear D gene. Trimming took 3 bases from V and 0 from J, leaving 5 bases between them. The CDR3 length is 13 residues. The CDR3 region is CASSFNLNTEAFF. As DNA, the CDR3 is TGTGCCAGCAGTTTTAATTTGAACACTGAAGCTTTCTTT.

The J gene is TRBJ1-1, the V gene TRBV27; 8 bases line up with TRBD1. Looked up from germline, CDR1 is MNHEY and CDR2 is SMNVEV (reference sequence). There are 15 residues in the CDR3. V lost 0 bases and J lost 4; bases outside the gene matches: 4. The CDR3 spells CASSLSRTGPTEAFF. The CDR3 DNA is TGTGCCAGCAGTTTATCCCGGACAGGGCCCACTGAAGCTTTCTTT.

This sequence joins TRBV5-1 and TRBJ1-1; no definite D call. CDR3 size: 14 residues. Trimming took off 3 bases at V and 1 base at J, with 10 bases between the two ends. CDR1 SGHRS and CDR2 YFSETQ come from the germline V gene. CDR3 in amino acids: CASSWSGSNTEAFF. CDR3 sequence (DNA): TGCGCCAGCAGCTGGTCGGGGTCGAACACTGAAGCTTTCTTT.

This chain links TRBV5-5 with TRBJ2-1, with TRBD2 matching over 7 bases. The junction had 13 bases not matched to a gene; V was cut back by 4 bases and J by 6 bases. Germline V lookup: CDR1 SGHKS, CDR2 YYEKEE (reference sequence). The CDR3 spans 16 residues. The CDR3 DNA is TGTGCCAGCAGCACAATAGCGGGCCGGCCGGTCAATGAGCAGTTCTTC. Translation: CASSTIAGRPVNEQFF.

V gene TRBV6-2 or TRBV6-3 combines with J gene TRBJ2-7; no reliable D call. The germline gives CDR1 MNHEY, CDR2 SVGEGT. Trimming took 4 bases from V and 6 from J, leaving 7 bases between them. This CDR3 is built from 11 residues. CDR3: CASSWASEQYF. CDR3 sequence (DNA): TGTGCCAGCAGTTGGGCGAGCGAGCAGTACTTC.

The V and J genes are TRBV2 and TRBJ2-2, with D possibly TRBD2 on 5 matching bases. Per germline, CDR1 SNHLY and CDR2 FYNNEI. The CDR3 loop spans 15 amino acids. Trimming left V 0 bases short and J 2 bases short, with 7 bases between. CDR3: CASSEARVNTGELFF. In DNA, the CDR3 is TGTGCCAGCAGTGAAGCGCGGGTTAACACCGGGGAGCTGTTTTTT.

This clone was counted a single time. The gene calls are TRBV6-6 and TRBJ1-1, with D perhaps matching TRBD1 (6 bases). Germline V lookup: CDR1 MNHNY, CDR2 SVGAGI (reference sequence). V was cut by 5 bases and J by 0 bases, with 16 bases left in between. The CDR3 consists of 16 residues. Here the CDR3 reads CASSGRLGDMNTEAFF. The CDR3 coding sequence is TGTGCCAGCAGTGGACGGCTCGGGGACATGAACACTGAAGCTTTCTTT.

V and J are TRBV19 and TRBJ1-1; D gene unclear. This CDR3 has 15 amino acids. V lost 3 bases, J lost 1 base, and 12 bases lay in between. Germline V gene sequence: CDR1 LNHDA, CDR2 SQIVND (reference sequence). The CDR3, as DNA: TGTGCCAGTAGTATTGCCGGGGTGGCGAACACTGAAGCTTTCTTT. Translation: CASSIAGVANTEAFF.